This T cell receptor (beta chain) was profiled in a study of follicular helper T cells after annual influenza vaccination. This clone has more than one count but fewer than ten. Described time point: 2014-2015 season, 7 days after vaccination. Using immunoSEQ multiplex PCR, the repertoire was profiled, and TCRdb retains in-frame clones only, with some absent. Seen here are 9,300 or so clones, about four fifths observed once, and the top ten hold around 3.3%. The specimen comprised CXCR5+ CD38- circulating T follicular helper cells from blood, sampled 7 days after influenza vaccination. Subset indicated: circulating Tfh, non-naive CD4+CXCR5+PD-1+ (ICOS+CD38+ or ICOS-CD38-). The receptor was derived from an adult who received the influenza vaccine.

This CDR3 reads CASSLGQPSPLHF. As DNA, the CDR3 is TGTGCCAGCAGCCTCGGACAGCCTTCACCCCTCCACTTT. V is TRBV11-2 and J is TRBJ1-6; D is perhaps TRBD1 (6 bases). V shed 5 bases and J shed 9 bases, with 11 bases lying between them. Germline-derived CDR1 and CDR2 are SGHAT and FQNNGV. This CDR3 region has 13 residues.